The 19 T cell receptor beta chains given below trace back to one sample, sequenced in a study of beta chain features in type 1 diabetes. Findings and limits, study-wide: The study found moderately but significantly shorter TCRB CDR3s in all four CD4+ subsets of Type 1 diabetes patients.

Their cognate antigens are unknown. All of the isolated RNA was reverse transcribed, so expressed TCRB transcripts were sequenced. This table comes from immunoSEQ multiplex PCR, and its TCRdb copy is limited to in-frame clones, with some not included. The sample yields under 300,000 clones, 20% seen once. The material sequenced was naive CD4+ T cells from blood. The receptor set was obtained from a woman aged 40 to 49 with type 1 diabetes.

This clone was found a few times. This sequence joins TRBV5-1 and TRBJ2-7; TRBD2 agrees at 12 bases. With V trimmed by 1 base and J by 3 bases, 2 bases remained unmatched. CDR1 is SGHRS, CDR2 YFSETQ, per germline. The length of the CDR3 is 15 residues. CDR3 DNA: TGCGCCAGCAGCTTGAAGACTAGCGGGAGCTACGAGCAGTACTTC. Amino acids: CASSLKTSGSYEQYF.

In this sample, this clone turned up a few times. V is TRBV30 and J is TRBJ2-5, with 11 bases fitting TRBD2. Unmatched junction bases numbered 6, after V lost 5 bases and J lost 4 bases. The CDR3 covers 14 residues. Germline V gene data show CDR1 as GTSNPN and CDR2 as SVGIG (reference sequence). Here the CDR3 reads CAWSPGLAVETQYF. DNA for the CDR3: TGTGCCTGGTCTCCGGGACTAGCGGTAGAGACCCAGTACTTC. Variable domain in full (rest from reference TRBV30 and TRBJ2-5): SQTIHQWPATLVQPVGSPLSLECTVEGTSNPNLYWYRQAAGRGLQLLFYSVGIGQISSEVPQNLSASRPQDRQFILSSKKLLLSDSGFYLCAWSPGLAVETQYFGPGTRLLVL.

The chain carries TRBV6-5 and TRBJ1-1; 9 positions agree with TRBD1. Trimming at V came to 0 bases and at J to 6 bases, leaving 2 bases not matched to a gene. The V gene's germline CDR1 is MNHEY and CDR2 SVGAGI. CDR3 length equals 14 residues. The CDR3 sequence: CASSYSHRGPEAFF. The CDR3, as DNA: TGTGCCAGCAGTTACTCACACAGGGGGCCTGAAGCTTTCTTT.

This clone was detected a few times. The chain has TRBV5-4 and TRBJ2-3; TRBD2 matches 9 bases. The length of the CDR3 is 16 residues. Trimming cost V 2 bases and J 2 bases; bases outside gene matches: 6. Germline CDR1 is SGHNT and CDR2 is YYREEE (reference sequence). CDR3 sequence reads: CASSLLLAGSTDTQYF. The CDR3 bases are TGTGCCAGCAGCTTATTACTAGCGGGTTCCACAGATACGCAGTATTTT.

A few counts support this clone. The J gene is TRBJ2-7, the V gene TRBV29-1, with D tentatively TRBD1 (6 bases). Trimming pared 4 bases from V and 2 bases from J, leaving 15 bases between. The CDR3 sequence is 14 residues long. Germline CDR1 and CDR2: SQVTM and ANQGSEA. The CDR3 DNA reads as TGCAGCGTTGGAGGGACATCCTACCCCTACGAGCAGTACTTC. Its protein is CSVGGTSYPYEQYF.

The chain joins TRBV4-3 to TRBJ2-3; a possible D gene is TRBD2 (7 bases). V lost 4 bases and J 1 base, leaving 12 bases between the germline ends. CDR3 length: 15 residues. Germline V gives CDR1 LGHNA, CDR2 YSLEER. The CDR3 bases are TGCGCCAGCAGCCCAGGGGCGGGGGGCACAGATACGCAGTATTTT. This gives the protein CASSPGAGGTDTQYF.

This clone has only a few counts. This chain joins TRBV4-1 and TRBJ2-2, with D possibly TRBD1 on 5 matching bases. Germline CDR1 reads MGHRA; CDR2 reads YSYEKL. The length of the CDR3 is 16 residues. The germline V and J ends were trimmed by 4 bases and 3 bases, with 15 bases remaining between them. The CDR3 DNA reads TGCGCCAGCAGCCTTCCAGGGCGCCGAGACACCGGGGAGCTGTTTTTT. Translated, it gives CASSLPGRRDTGELFF.

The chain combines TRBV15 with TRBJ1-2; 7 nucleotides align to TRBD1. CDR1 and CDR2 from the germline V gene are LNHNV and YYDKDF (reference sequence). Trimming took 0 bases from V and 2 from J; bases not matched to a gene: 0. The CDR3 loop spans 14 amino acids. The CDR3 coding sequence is TGTGCCACCAGCAGAGAACAGGGGAACTATGGCTACACCTTC. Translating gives CATSREQGNYGYTF.

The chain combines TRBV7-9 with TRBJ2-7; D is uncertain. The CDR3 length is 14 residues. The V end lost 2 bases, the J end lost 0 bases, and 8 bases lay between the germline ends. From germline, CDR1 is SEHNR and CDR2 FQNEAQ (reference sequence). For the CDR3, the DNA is TGTGCCAGCAGCTTAAACAGCCTCTCCTACGAGCAGTACTTC. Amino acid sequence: CASSLNSLSYEQYF.

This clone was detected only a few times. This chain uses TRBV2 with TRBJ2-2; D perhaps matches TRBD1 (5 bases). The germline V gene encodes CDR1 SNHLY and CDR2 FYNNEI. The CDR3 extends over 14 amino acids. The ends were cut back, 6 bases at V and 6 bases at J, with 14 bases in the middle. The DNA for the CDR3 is TGTGCCAGCAGGCCTTGGGGCCAAGCCGGGGAGCTGTTTTTT. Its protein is CASRPWGQAGELFF.

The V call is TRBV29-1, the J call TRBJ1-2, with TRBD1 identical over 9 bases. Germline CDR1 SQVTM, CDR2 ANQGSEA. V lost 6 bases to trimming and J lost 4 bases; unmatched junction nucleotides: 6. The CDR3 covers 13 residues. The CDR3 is CSVGTGNSYGYTF. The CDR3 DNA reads TGCAGCGTAGGGACAGGGAATAGCTATGGCTACACCTTC.

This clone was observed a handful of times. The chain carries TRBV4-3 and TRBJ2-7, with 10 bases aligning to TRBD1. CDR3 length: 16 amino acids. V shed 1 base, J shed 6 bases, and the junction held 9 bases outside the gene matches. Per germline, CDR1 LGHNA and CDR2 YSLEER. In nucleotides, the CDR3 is TGCGCCAGCAGCCAAGCAACCGGGACAGGGGCGGGCGAGCAGTACTTC. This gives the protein CASSQATGTGAGEQYF.

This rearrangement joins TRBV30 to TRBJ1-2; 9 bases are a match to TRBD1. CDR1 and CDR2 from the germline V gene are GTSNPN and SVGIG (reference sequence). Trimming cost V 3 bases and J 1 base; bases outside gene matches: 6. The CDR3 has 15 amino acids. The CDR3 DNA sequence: TGTGCCTGGAGAAGCGAGGACAGGGGTAACTATGGCTACACCTTC. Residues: CAWRSEDRGNYGYTF. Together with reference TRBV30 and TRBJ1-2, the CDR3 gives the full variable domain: SQTIHQWPATLVQPVGSPLSLECTVEGTSNPNLYWYRQAAGRGLQLLFYSVGIGQISSEVPQNLSASRPQDRQFILSSKKLLLSDSGFYLCAWRSEDRGNYGYTFGSGTRLTVV.

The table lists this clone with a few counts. The CDR3 sequence is CARAHRREGLEQYF. The DNA for the CDR3 is TGTGCCAGAGCCCATCGGCGGGAGGGCCTCGAGCAGTACTTC. V gene TRBV19 combines with J gene TRBJ2-7, with TRBD2 matching 9 bases. The germline gives CDR1 LNHDA, CDR2 SQIVND (reference sequence). V was pared by 9 bases and J by 6 bases, with 12 bases of the junction left unmatched. The length of the CDR3 is 14 residues.

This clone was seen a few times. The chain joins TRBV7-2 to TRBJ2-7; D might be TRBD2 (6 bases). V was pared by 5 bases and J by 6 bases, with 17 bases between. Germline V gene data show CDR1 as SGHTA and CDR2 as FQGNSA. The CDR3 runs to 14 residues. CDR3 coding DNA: TGTGCCAGCAGCCCACGGGGGAACCCAGCCGAGCAGTACTTC. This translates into CASSPRGNPAEQYF.

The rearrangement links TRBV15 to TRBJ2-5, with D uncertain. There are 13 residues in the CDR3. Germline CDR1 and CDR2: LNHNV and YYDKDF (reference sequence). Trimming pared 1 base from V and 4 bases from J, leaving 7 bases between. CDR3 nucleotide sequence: TGTGCCACCAGCAGAGCCCCCTCAGAGACCCAGTACTTC. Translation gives CATSRAPSETQYF.

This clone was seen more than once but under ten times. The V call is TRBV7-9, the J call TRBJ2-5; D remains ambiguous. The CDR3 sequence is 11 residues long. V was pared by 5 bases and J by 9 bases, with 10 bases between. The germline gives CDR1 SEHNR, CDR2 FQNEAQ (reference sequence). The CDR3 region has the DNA TGTGCCAGCAGCCCAATCTCGGCCCAGTACTTC. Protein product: CASSPISAQYF.

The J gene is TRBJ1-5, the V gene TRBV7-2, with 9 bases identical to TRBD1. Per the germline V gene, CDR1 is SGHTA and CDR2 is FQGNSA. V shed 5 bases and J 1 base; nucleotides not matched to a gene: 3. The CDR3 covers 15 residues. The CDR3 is CASSHRGLSNQPQHF. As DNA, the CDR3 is TGTGCCAGCAGCCACAGGGGGCTAAGCAATCAGCCCCAGCATTTT.

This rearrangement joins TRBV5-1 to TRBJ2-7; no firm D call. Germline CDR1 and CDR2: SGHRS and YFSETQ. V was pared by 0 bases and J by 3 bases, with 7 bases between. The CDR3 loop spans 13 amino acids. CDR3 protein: CASSLDNSYEQYF. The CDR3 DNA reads TGCGCCAGCAGCTTGGATAACAGCTACGAGCAGTACTTC.